This passage covers 32 T cell receptor beta chains from one sample sequenced in a study of T cells in Graves' hyperthyroidism and ophthalmopathy. TCR beta CDR3 region amplification was performed from RNA transcripts. The HTBI primer set drove a first-round RT-PCR of the TCR CDR3. TCRdb recomputed calls from the multiplex PCR reads with MiXCR, one row per CDR3 protein. The sample includes hundreds of thousands of distinct CDR3 sequences, about 14% of them seen just once. Sequencing was done on a sample of blood. The source of these receptors is a woman in her late teens or twenties with Graves' hyperthyroidism.

This clonotype has at least ten counts. This chain joins TRBV30 and TRBJ2-1, with 13 nucleotides matching TRBD2. The length of the CDR3 is 15 residues. Germline loops: CDR1 GTSNPN, CDR2 SVGIG (reference sequence). V lost 3 bases to trimming and J lost 8 bases; unmatched junction nucleotides: 7. DNA of the CDR3: TGTGCCTGGAGAAGGACTAGCGGGAGTAGTTATGAGCAGTTCTTC. Amino acid sequence: CAWRRTSGSSYEQFF.

This clonotype was recorded many times. The CDR3 region is CASSFSLSGSRSYNEQFF. The CDR3 region has the DNA TGTGCCAGCAGCTTCTCCCTTAGCGGGAGTAGGTCCTACAATGAGCAGTTCTTC. This chain connects TRBV11-2 to TRBJ2-1; TRBD2 aligns across 9 bases. Germline-derived CDR1 and CDR2 are SGHAT and FQNNGV. This CDR3 has 18 amino acids. V dropped 3 bases and J dropped 1; count of bases not matched to a gene: 10. The whole variable domain, remainder taken from reference TRBV11-2 and TRBJ2-1, is EAGVAQSPRYKIIEKRQSVAFWCNPISGHATLYWYQQILGQGPKLLIQFQNNGVVDDSQLPKDRFSAERLKGVDSTLKIQPAKLEDSAVYLCASSFSLSGSRSYNEQFFGPGTRLTVL.

This clonotype was seen many times. J is TRBJ2-4 and V is TRBV12-3 or TRBV12-4, with D uncertain. The CDR3 runs 15 residues. Trimming stripped 6 bases from V and 3 bases from J, with 15 bases between. The CDR3 loop is CASRARRGDKNIQYF. The DNA for the CDR3 is TGTGCCAGCAGGGCCAGGCGCGGCGACAAAAACATTCAGTACTTC.

This clonotype was detected ten times or more. The chain recombines TRBV3-1 with TRBJ2-2, with D perhaps matching TRBD2 (7 bases). Per germline, CDR1 LGHDT and CDR2 YNNKEL (reference sequence). V lost 4 bases, J lost 0 bases, and 12 bases lay in between. This CDR3 spans 16 amino acids. The CDR3 loop is CASSLGGRANTGELFF. CDR3 bases: TGTGCCAGCAGCCTGGGGGGGCGAGCGAACACCGGGGAGCTGTTTTTT.

This clonotype has a count of ten or more. The chain is built from TRBV29-1 and TRBJ2-3, with a weak D call TRBD1 (5 bases). Germline CDR1 and CDR2: SQVTM and ANQGSEA. V lost 0 bases and J lost 6, with 10 bases in between. The length of the CDR3 is 13 residues. The CDR3, as DNA: TGCAGCGTTGAAGATCCTGGGGCGGATACGCAGTATTTT. Amino acids: CSVEDPGADTQYF.

This clonotype occurred many times. In DNA form, the CDR3 reads TGTGCCAGCAGCCAAGGAGTAGGGGCGCGCGAGACCCAGTACTTC. It is translated as CASSQGVGARETQYF. The chain has TRBV3-1 and TRBJ2-5; perhaps TRBD1 as D (5 bases). Per germline, CDR1 LGHDT and CDR2 YNNKEL (reference sequence). The CDR3 is made up of 15 amino acids. The germline V and J ends were trimmed by 1 base and 5 bases, with 14 bases remaining between them.

This clonotype was recorded at least ten times. The gene calls are TRBV6-1 and TRBJ2-7; no firm D call. The V and J ends lost 9 bases and 1 base respectively, with 13 bases between them. Germline-derived CDR1 and CDR2 are MNHNS and SASEGT. CDR3 length: 13 residues. CDR3 nucleotides: TGTGCCAGTGCCTCCTTCCGTTCCTACGAGCAGTACTTC. This translates into CASASFRSYEQYF.

This clonotype was seen a handful of times. The chain combines TRBV6-2 or TRBV6-3 with TRBJ2-3, with D possibly called TRBD1 or TRBD2 (5 bases each). V was pared by 6 bases and J by 4 bases, with 14 bases between. In germline, CDR1 is MNHEY, CDR2 SVGEGT. The CDR3 contains 14 residues. The CDR3 loop is CASRGPLGADTQYF. The CDR3 DNA reads as TGTGCCAGCAGGGGACCTTTGGGGGCAGATACGCAGTATTTT.

The chain joins TRBV7-2 to TRBJ2-2; TRBD2 matches 13 bases. The CDR3 is 18 amino acids. With V trimmed by 2 bases and J by 4 bases, 7 bases remained unmatched. The V gene's germline CDR1 is SGHTA and CDR2 FQGNSA. The CDR3 here is CASSLRTSGSLGTGELFF. Written as DNA, the CDR3 is TGTGCCAGCAGCTTAAGGACTAGCGGGAGTCTAGGCACCGGGGAGCTGTTTTTT.

This clonotype showed up just a few times. The CDR3 nucleotides are TGTGCCAGCAGTTACCCATCTGGCGTTCCCAACGAGCAGTACTTC. Protein product: CASSYPSGVPNEQYF. This chain links TRBV6-2 or TRBV6-3 with TRBJ2-7; D is undetermined. V shed 2 bases and J shed 5 bases, with 16 bases lying between them. Per germline, CDR1 MNHEY and CDR2 SVGEGT. CDR3 length: 15 amino acids.

This clonotype was counted a few times. This sequence joins TRBV28 and TRBJ1-5; D unresolved. Trimming stripped 3 bases from V and 4 bases from J, with 13 bases between. Per the germline V gene, CDR1 is MDHEN and CDR2 is SYDVKM. The CDR3 runs to 15 residues. CDR3 nucleotides: TGTGCCAGCAGTTTGGGATTCGGGAGGAATCAGCCCCAGCATTTT. Protein product: CASSLGFGRNQPQHF.

This clonotype was picked up many times. The V gene is TRBV7-2, the J gene TRBJ2-1; D not resolved. Germline V gene data show CDR1 as SGHTA and CDR2 as FQGNSA. Between the trimmed V and J ends, which lost 10 bases and 4 bases, there was a span of 14 bases. The CDR3 contains 13 residues. The CDR3 here is CATRGSPYNEQFF. As DNA, the CDR3 is TGTGCCACCAGAGGTAGTCCTTACAATGAGCAGTTCTTC.

The chain has TRBV5-1 and TRBJ2-7, with D hard to call. The germline CDR1 and CDR2 sequences are SGHRS and YFSETQ. CDR3 length equals 14 residues. Between the trimmed V and J ends, which lost 3 bases and 2 bases, there was a span of 12 bases. Written as DNA, the CDR3 is TGCGCCAGCAGCTCGGCTGGGGTTCCCTACGAGCAGTACTTC. Its translation is CASSSAGVPYEQYF.

Many counts were recorded for this clonotype. V and J are TRBV20-1 and TRBJ2-7; D is unresolved. Trimming pared 5 bases from V and 3 bases from J, leaving 17 bases between. The CDR3 contains 14 residues. Germline-derived CDR1 and CDR2 are DFQATT and SNEGSKA (reference sequence). CDR3 DNA sequence: TGCAGTGCTTACAAGGACGGCCATAACTACGAGCAGTACTTC. This gives the protein CSAYKDGHNYEQYF.

This clonotype was detected many times. The chain links TRBV12-3 or TRBV12-4 to TRBJ1-2, with 9 bases matching TRBD1. Trimming cost V 7 bases and J 4 bases; bases outside gene matches: 7. This CDR3 spans 14 amino acids. The CDR3 DNA sequence: TGTGCCAGCACCTCGGGACAGGGAGGCTATGGCTACACCTTC. Translating gives CASTSGQGGYGYTF.

The CDR3 here is CASSLNRDSPKDDRELFF. CDR3 coding DNA: TGTGCCAGCAGTTTAAACCGGGACTCTCCAAAGGACGACCGGGAGCTGTTTTTT. The chain couples TRBV12-3 or TRBV12-4 to TRBJ2-2; tentatively, D is TRBD2 (6 bases). V lost 2 bases and J lost 9, with 25 bases in between. The CDR3 has 18 residues.

This clonotype was recorded many times. The chain recombines TRBV18 with TRBJ1-6, with TRBD1 matching over 7 bases. CDR3 length equals 14 residues. CDR1 and CDR2 from the germline V gene are KGHSH and LQKENI. After removal of 3 bases from V and 7 bases from J, the junction contained 3 bases not matched to a gene. In nucleotides, the CDR3 is TGTGCCAGCTCACCTGGACAGGTCAATTCACCCCTCCACTTT. Protein product: CASSPGQVNSPLHF.

This sequence joins TRBV19 and TRBJ2-2, with D unresolved. This CDR3 contains 15 residues. V was cut by 7 bases and J by 4 bases, with 16 bases left in between. Germline V lookup: CDR1 LNHDA, CDR2 SQIVND (reference sequence). The CDR3 coding sequence is TGTGCCAGTACCTTCCGCCAGGACGCCACCGGGGAGCTGTTTTTT. Residues: CASTFRQDATGELFF.

This clonotype was picked up many times. The gene calls are TRBV18 and TRBJ1-1; D unresolved. Germline CDR1 is KGHSH and CDR2 is LQKENI. The CDR3 length is 13 residues. The V end was cut by 1 base, the J end by 8 bases, with 11 bases between. DNA for the CDR3: TGTGCCAGCTCACCACGGGGTCCGGGGGAAGCTTTCTTT. It codes for CASSPRGPGEAFF. The full variable domain, in which reference TRBV18 and TRBJ1-1 provide the parts outside the CDR3, is NAGVMQNPRHLVRRRGQEARLRCSPMKGHSHVYWYRQLPEEGLKFMVYLQKENIIDESGMPKERFSAEFPKEGPSILRIQQVVRGDSAAYFCASSPRGPGEAFFGQGTRLTVV.

This clonotype was seen ten or more times. The rearrangement joins TRBV30 to TRBJ1-3; D possibly corresponds to TRBD1 (5 bases). The CDR3 extends over 13 amino acids. The germline gives CDR1 GTSNPN, CDR2 SVGIG (reference sequence). Deletions cut 2 bases from V and 0 bases from J, with 5 bases between. CDR3 DNA sequence: TGTGCCTGGAGTACAGGCTCTGGAAACACCATATATTTT. Translation gives CAWSTGSGNTIYF.

V gene TRBV12-3 or TRBV12-4 combines with J gene TRBJ2-1; D ambiguous. V was cut by 3 bases and J by 15 bases, with 12 bases left in between. The CDR3 length is 11 residues. The CDR3 loop is CASSLGLVPFF. CDR3 DNA: TGTGCCAGCAGTTTGGGTCTAGTTCCGTTCTTC.

This clonotype was seen at least ten times. The chain combines TRBV28 with TRBJ1-5; D gene ambiguous. The CDR3 runs 14 residues. Germline V gives CDR1 MDHEN, CDR2 SYDVKM. V was pared by 6 bases and J by 3 bases, with 12 bases between. The DNA for the CDR3 is TGTGCCAGCAGCCTCATGGGTCTCAATCAGCCCCAGCATTTT. Protein: CASSLMGLNQPQHF.

The chain recombines TRBV7-9 with TRBJ2-3, with D perhaps matching TRBD1 or TRBD2 (5 bases each). Germline CDR1 SEHNR, CDR2 FQNEAQ (reference sequence). The CDR3 loop spans 16 amino acids. V dropped 4 bases and J dropped 6 bases, with 20 bases sitting between them. CDR3 nucleotide sequence: TGTGCCAGCAGCTCCGGGACCTCAAGGGTGTTGGATACGCAGTATTTT. It encodes CASSSGTSRVLDTQYF. Full variable domain (outside the CDR3, taken from reference TRBV7-9 and TRBJ2-3): DTGVSQNPRHKITKRGQNVTFRCDPISEHNRLYWYRQTLGQGPEFLTYFQNEAQLEKSRLLSDRFSAERPKGSFSTLEIQRTEQGDSAMYLCASSSGTSRVLDTQYFGPGTRLTVL.

Only a few counts were recorded for this clonotype. V usage is TRBV7-2 and J usage is TRBJ2-3, with 9 bases aligning to TRBD1. The CDR3 loop spans 14 amino acids. The J segment lost 5 bases and the V segment lost 4 bases, leaving 4 bases of the junction unmatched. Per germline, CDR1 SGHTA and CDR2 FQGNSA. The CDR3 DNA is TGTGCCAGCAGCTCCGGACAGGGGCAAGATACGCAGTATTTT. Protein product: CASSSGQGQDTQYF.

The sample holds many counts of this clonotype. The rearrangement links TRBV7-2 to TRBJ2-7; 9 positions match TRBD2. The germline V gene has CDR1 SGHTA and CDR2 FQGNSA. The CDR3 length is 13 residues. Trimming took 5 bases from V and 9 from J; bases not matched to a gene: 8. CDR3 nucleotides: TGTGCCAGCAGCCCTCTAGCGGGAATGAGGCAGTACTTC. It encodes CASSPLAGMRQYF.

In its sample, this clonotype was seen a few times. V and J are TRBV29-1 and TRBJ2-5; D gene unclear. The germline V gene has CDR1 SQVTM and CDR2 ANQGSEA. CDR3 length: 13 residues. V was trimmed by 3 bases and J by 4 bases, leaving 12 bases between them. Written as DNA, the CDR3 is TGCAGCGTTGATTTCAGCTCTAGAGAGACCCAGTACTTC. This translates into CSVDFSSRETQYF.

This clonotype was picked up many times. This sequence joins TRBV12-3 or TRBV12-4 and TRBJ2-1; D tentatively fits TRBD1 or TRBD2 (5 bases each). The V gene lost 8 bases and the J gene lost 3 bases, with 14 bases spanning the gap. The CDR3 length is 14 residues. The CDR3 sequence is CASVGTAVYNEQFF. The CDR3 DNA reads TGTGCCAGCGTAGGGACGGCCGTCTACAATGAGCAGTTCTTC.

This clonotype was found many times. The chain uses TRBV5-6 and TRBJ2-7; no clear D. Trimming cost V 4 bases and J 0 bases, with 11 bases left between them. This CDR3 is built from 14 residues. Germline CDR1 SGHDT, CDR2 YYEEEE. The CDR3 coding sequence is TGTGCCAGCAGCCTGTCGACGGTCTCCTACGAGCAGTACTTC. Translation: CASSLSTVSYEQYF.

Ten or more counts support this clonotype. This rearrangement joins TRBV28 to TRBJ1-2; TRBD1 matches at 10 bases. Germline V gene lookup returns CDR1 MDHEN and CDR2 SYDVKM. The V and J ends lost 4 bases and 7 bases, in that order; junction bases with no gene match: 9. The CDR3 sequence is 15 residues long. The CDR3 nucleotides are TGTGCCAGCAGTTCGGGGGGACAGGGGCTCGGTGGCTACACCTTC. Protein sequence: CASSSGGQGLGGYTF.

This clonotype was detected ten times or more. The rearrangement links TRBV2 to TRBJ1-3; 9 positions agree with TRBD1. The CDR3 loop spans 16 amino acids. The germline V gene has CDR1 SNHLY and CDR2 FYNNEI. The ends lost 7 bases at V and 4 bases at J; junction bases unmatched: 11. The CDR3 nucleotides are TGTGCCAGCAACCGCGCCGGGACAGGGAGCGGAAACACCATATATTTT. This sequence encodes CASNRAGTGSGNTIYF.

The table lists this clonotype with many counts. The chain is built from TRBV5-1 and TRBJ2-1; 9 nucleotides align to TRBD2. The J segment lost 4 bases and the V segment lost 0 bases, leaving 5 bases of the junction unmatched. Germline assignment: CDR1 SGHRS and CDR2 YFSETQ. This CDR3 has 16 amino acids. The CDR3 DNA is TGCGCCAGCAGCTTGGCCGGACTAGCGAGGTACAATGAGCAGTTCTTC. Its protein product is CASSLAGLARYNEQFF.

This clonotype was found many times. The V gene is TRBV2, the J gene TRBJ2-1; 11 bases align to TRBD2. Germline V lookup: CDR1 SNHLY, CDR2 FYNNEI. V lost 7 bases to trimming and J lost 6 bases; unmatched junction nucleotides: 5. This CDR3 is built from 14 residues. Here the CDR3 reads CASMTGLAGNEQFF. The CDR3 DNA reads as TGTGCCAGCATGACCGGACTAGCGGGCAATGAGCAGTTCTTC.